This is a list of T cell receptor beta chains from one sample in a study of T cell repertoires in cytomegalovirus infection. From the reads, TCRdb called clonotypes with MiXCR, one entry per CDR3 protein. The table lists around 450,000 distinct CDR3 sequences, around 11% of them singletons. Sequences were obtained from PBMCs. The receptors were sampled from a human donor in good health (CMV status not recorded). Some clones in this sample may be carry-over from other donors' samples. CDR3s include the opening cysteine and the closing phenylalanine or tryptophan. The D gene is left open where the match is weak. Clone size is not always given. Where it is, it says once, few, many or a class for expanded clones.

J,size,D,V,CDR3,DNA
TRBJ2-7,many,-,TRBV5-5,CASSLALTSRMWYEQYF,TGTGCCAGCAGCTTGGCCTTAACATCCCGTATGTGGTACGAGCAGTACTTC
TRBJ2-7,many,-,TRBV28,CASSLRSMIDEWYEQYF,TGTGCCAGCAGTTTACGGTCGATGATCGACGAGTGGTACGAGCAGTACTTC
TRBJ2-1,-,-,TRBV14,CASSQKQGRTSYNEQFF,TGTGCCAGCAGCCAAAAACAGGGTCGGACCTCCTACAATGAGCAGTTCTTC
TRBJ1-2,few,-,TRBV7-6,CASSLFFGGYTF,TGTGCCAGCAGCTTATTCTTCGGTGGCTACACCTTC
TRBJ2-6,-,-,TRBV6-4,CASSEASNGANVLTF,TGTGCCAGCAGTGAGGCTTCGAATGGGGCCAACGTCCTGACTTTC
TRBJ2-7,few,TRBD1,TRBV2,CASREDRQTYEQYF,TGTGCCAGCAGAGAGGACAGGCAGACCTACGAGCAGTACTTC
TRBJ1-1,many,-,TRBV4-1,CASSQEGRQNEAFF,TGCGCCAGCAGCCAAGAGGGCCGACAGAATGAAGCTTTCTTT
TRBJ1-1,few,-,TRBV2,CASSSVENTEAFF,TGTGCCAGCAGCTCCGTGGAGAACACTGAAGCTTTCTTT
TRBJ1-5,many,TRBD1,TRBV2,CASRVTGDSNQPQHF,TGTGCCAGCAGAGTTACAGGGGACAGCAATCAGCCCCAGCATTTT
TRBJ2-5,many,-,TRBV6-1,CASSSLQRQETQYF,TGTGCCAGCAGTTCCCTACAGCGACAAGAGACCCAGTACTTC
TRBJ2-3,few,-,TRBV7-3,CASSRFPTGADTQYF,TGTGCCAGCAGCCGCTTCCCCACGGGAGCAGATACGCAGTATTTT
TRBJ1-2,many,TRBD1,TRBV3-1,CASSQGTGTLYPHYGYTF,TGTGCCAGCAGCCAAGGGACAGGAACCCTTTACCCCCACTATGGCTACACCTTC
TRBJ2-7,few,TRBD2,TRBV29-1,CSVEGLAGDENEQYF,TGCAGCGTTGAAGGACTAGCGGGGGACGAGAACGAGCAGTACTTC
TRBJ1-2,many,-,TRBV11-2,CASSLVSGGYTF,TGTGCCAGCAGCTTAGTATCAGGAGGCTACACCTTC
TRBJ1-2,-,TRBD1,TRBV7-9,CASTPGGQLGYGYTF,TGTGCCAGCACCCCAGGGGGGCAACTCGGCTATGGCTACACCTTC
TRBJ2-3,-,-,TRBV20-1,CSARDKSTDTQYF,TGCAGTGCTCGGGACAAATCCACAGATACGCAGTATTTT
TRBJ1-5,-,TRBD1,TRBV28,CASSYRGTSNQPQHF,TGTGCCAGCAGTTACAGGGGTACTAGCAATCAGCCCCAGCATTTT
TRBJ2-7,-,-,TRBV3-1,CASSLKAPRTSSYEQYF,TGTGCCAGCAGCCTGAAAGCCCCACGGACGAGTAGCTACGAGCAGTACTTC
TRBJ1-1,few,-,TRBV18,CASSLGGASTEAFF,TGTGCCAGCTCACTGGGGGGGGCCAGCACTGAAGCTTTCTTT
TRBJ1-5,few,-,TRBV28,CASSLAYREPQHF,TGTGCCAGCAGTTTAGCCTACCGGGAGCCCCAGCATTTT
TRBJ1-1,-,-,TRBV20-1,CSATGPLGRNTEAFF,TGCAGTGCTACGGGCCCCCTGGGAAGGAACACTGAAGCTTTCTTT
TRBJ2-1,few,-,TRBV29-1,CSVRAGSSYNEQFF,TGCAGCGTTCGGGCTGGAAGCTCCTACAATGAGCAGTTCTTC
TRBJ2-2,many,TRBD1,TRBV7-9,CASSLTGSGELFF,TGTGCCAGCAGCCTGACAGGGTCCGGGGAGCTGTTTTTT
TRBJ2-7,-,TRBD1,TRBV20-1,CSARDWGQGANEQYF,TGCAGTGCTAGAGATTGGGGGCAGGGGGCAAACGAGCAGTACTTC
TRBJ1-2,-,-,TRBV19,CASSDRTLNYGYTF,TGTGCCAGTTCCGACAGGACACTTAACTATGGCTACACCTTC
TRBJ2-7,-,TRBD1,TRBV2,CASSGTGGDFDTTSSYEQYF,TGTGCCAGCAGTGGGACAGGGGGCGATTTTGATACAACCAGCTCCTACGAGCAGTACTTC
TRBJ2-1,few,TRBD2,TRBV10-3,CAIGSGSSYNEQFF,TGTGCCATCGGAAGCGGGAGCTCCTACAATGAGCAGTTCTTC
TRBJ2-1,many,-,TRBV7-2,CASSLERGGGSKFF,TGTGCCAGCAGCTTAGAAAGGGGGGGGGGTTCGAAGTTCTTC
TRBJ2-4,few,TRBD2,TRBV28,CASSFFGGGGIQYF,TGTGCCAGCAGTTTTTTCGGCGGGGGTGGCATTCAGTACTTC
TRBJ2-7,-,TRBD2,TRBV19,CASSRTSESYEQYF,TGTGCCAGTAGCCGGACTAGCGAGAGCTACGAGCAGTACTTC
TRBJ2-7,-,-,TRBV5-8,CASPKGREYEQYF,TGTGCCAGCCCCAAAGGCAGGGAATACGAGCAGTACTTC
TRBJ2-5,many,-,TRBV7-6,CASSFKPGLQETQYF,TGTGCCAGCAGCTTTAAGCCCGGACTGCAAGAGACCCAGTACTTC
TRBJ1-5,many,-,TRBV2,CASSPGHLQPQHF,TGTGCCAGCAGTCCGGGACACTTACAGCCCCAGCATTTT
TRBJ2-1,-,-,TRBV28,CATRGNEQFF,TGTGCCACCCGGGGCAATGAGCAGTTCTTC
TRBJ2-1,few,TRBD2,TRBV19,CASSIGGRGNEQFF,TGTGCCAGTAGTATCGGCGGGAGGGGCAATGAGCAGTTCTTC
TRBJ2-1,many,-,TRBV7-9,CASSSRVGGSYNEQFF,TGTGCCAGCAGCTCTCGGGTAGGGGGCTCCTACAATGAGCAGTTCTTC
TRBJ2-1,many,-,TRBV7-3,CASSPSESSSYNEQFF,TGTGCCAGCAGCCCAAGTGAGTCTAGCTCCTACAATGAGCAGTTCTTC
TRBJ1-6,once,-,TRBV14,CASSQGTPASPLHF,TGTGCCAGCAGCCAAGGGACTCCAGCATCACCCCTCCACTTT
TRBJ1-6,many,TRBD1,TRBV7-9,CASSPGKDRLENSPLHF,TGTGCCAGCAGCCCGGGGAAGGACAGGTTGGAAAATTCACCCCTCCACTTT
TRBJ2-7,many,-,TRBV7-9,CASSPRAGEQYF,TGTGCCAGCAGCCCTAGGGCGGGAGAGCAGTACTTC
TRBJ1-2,few,-,TRBV19,CASTLPGGDGYTF,TGTGCCAGTACCCTACCGGGGGGTGATGGCTACACCTTC
TRBJ2-7,few,-,TRBV5-4,CASSSWQQGFHEQYF,TGTGCCAGCAGCTCTTGGCAACAGGGTTTCCACGAGCAGTACTTC
TRBJ2-3,many,TRBD2,TRBV20-1,CSASPWGLLIRW,TGCAGTGCTAGCCCATGGGGACTACTCATTCGCTGG
TRBJ2-7,many,TRBD2,TRBV7-2,CASSPGTSGRSRMNPYEQYF,TGTGCCAGCAGCCCAGGGACTAGCGGGAGGTCCAGAATGAATCCCTACGAGCAGTACTTC
TRBJ1-6,many,-,TRBV27,CASSFRGGNSPLHF,TGTGCCAGCAGTTTTAGGGGCGGAAATTCACCCCTCCACTTT
TRBJ1-2,many,TRBD1,TRBV6-1,CASSSIQGDYGYTF,TGTGCCAGCAGTTCCATTCAGGGGGACTATGGCTACACCTTC
TRBJ1-6,few,-,TRBV2,CASSALASGAYNSPLHF,TGTGCCAGCAGTGCCCTTGCCTCCGGAGCGTATAATTCACCCCTCCACTTT